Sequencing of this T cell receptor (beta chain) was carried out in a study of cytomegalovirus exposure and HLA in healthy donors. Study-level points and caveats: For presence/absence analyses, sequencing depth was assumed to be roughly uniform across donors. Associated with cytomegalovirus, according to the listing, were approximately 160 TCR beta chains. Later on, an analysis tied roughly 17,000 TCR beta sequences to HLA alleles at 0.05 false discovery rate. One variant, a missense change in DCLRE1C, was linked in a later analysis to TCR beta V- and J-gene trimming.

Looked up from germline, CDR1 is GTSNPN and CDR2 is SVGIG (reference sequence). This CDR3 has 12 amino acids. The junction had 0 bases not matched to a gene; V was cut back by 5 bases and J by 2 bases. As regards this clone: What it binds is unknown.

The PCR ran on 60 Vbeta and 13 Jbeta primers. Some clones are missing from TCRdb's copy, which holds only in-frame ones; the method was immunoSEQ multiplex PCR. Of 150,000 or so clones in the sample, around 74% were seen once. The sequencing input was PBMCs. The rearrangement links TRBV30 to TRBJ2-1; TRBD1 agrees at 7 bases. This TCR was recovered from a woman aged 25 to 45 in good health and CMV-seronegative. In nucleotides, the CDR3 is TGTGCCTGGGACAGGGCCTACAATGAGCAGTTCTTC. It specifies CAWDRAYNEQFF.